Below, 12 T cell receptor beta chains from the same sample are listed, as sequenced in a study of lymphopenia after photon versus proton radiotherapy. Assay: immunoSEQ multiplex PCR; the TCRdb copy retains only in-frame clones and omits some. The sample lists approximately 21,000 clones; roughly 85% were seen once. Sequencing used peripheral blood, obtained from a patient treated with photon-based radiotherapy. The receptors originated from a man in his 60s with pancreatic cancer.

The rearrangement links TRBV6-1 to TRBJ1-2, with 8 bases aligning to TRBD1. The CDR3 is 15 amino acids. V lost 3 bases to trimming and J lost 4 bases; unmatched junction nucleotides: 7. Germline V gene lookup returns CDR1 MNHNS and CDR2 SASEGT. CDR3 loop: CASSDAPGQVYGYTF. The CDR3 DNA reads TGTGCCAGCAGTGATGCTCCGGGACAGGTCTATGGCTACACCTTC.

This sequence joins TRBV6-6 and TRBJ2-7, with 7 bases aligning to TRBD2. CDR3 length equals 15 residues. The germline V gene encodes CDR1 MNHNY and CDR2 SVGAGI (reference sequence). V lost 5 bases to trimming and J lost 2 bases; unmatched junction nucleotides: 9. The DNA of the CDR3 is TGTGCCAGCAGTGAGGCGGGCGGGGGTACCTACGAGCAGTACTTC. It codes for CASSEAGGGTYEQYF.

The chain couples TRBV5-5 to TRBJ1-2; D gene unclear. The CDR3 has 14 amino acids. Trimming left V 4 bases short and J 5 bases short, with 15 bases between. Germline CDR1 reads SGHKS; CDR2 reads YYEKEE (reference sequence). CDR3 coding DNA: TGTGCCAGCAGCCCTCCCTGGGTTACGTATGGCTACACCTTC. Encoded protein: CASSPPWVTYGYTF. Complete variable domain (other parts from reference TRBV5-5 and TRBJ1-2): DAGVTQSPTHLIKTRGQQVTLRCSPISGHKSVSWYQQVLGQGPQFIFQYYEKEERGRGNFPDRFSARQFPNYSSELNVNALLLGDSALYLCASSPPWVTYGYTFGSGTRLTVV.

The table lists this clone with a count of one. This chain uses TRBV5-1 with TRBJ2-5; 9 bases match TRBD2. CDR3 length equals 17 residues. The germline V gene has CDR1 SGHRS and CDR2 YFSETQ. Germline trimming cut 4 bases from V and 1 base from J; bases unmatched to any gene: 11. CDR3: CASSQYFLAGPQETQYF. The CDR3 region has the DNA TGCGCCAGCAGCCAGTACTTTCTAGCGGGGCCCCAAGAGACCCAGTACTTC.

The CDR3: CASSDEFPDTQYF. In DNA, the CDR3 is TGCGCCAGCAGTGACGAGTTCCCAGATACGCAGTATTTT. The chain links TRBV10-2 to TRBJ2-3; D is unclear. CDR1 and CDR2 from the germline V gene are WSHSY and SAAADI. The CDR3 loop spans 13 amino acids. V was clipped by 3 bases and J by 4 bases, with 8 bases between them.

The V and J genes are TRBV7-8 and TRBJ1-5; no reliable D call. V was pared by 6 bases and J by 6 bases, with 12 bases between. In germline, CDR1 is SGHVS, CDR2 FQNEAQ. This CDR3 is built from 13 residues. This chain's CDR3 is CASSSGGRQPQHF. The CDR3 DNA reads TGTGCCAGCAGTTCAGGTGGGCGTCAGCCCCAGCATTTT. Variable domain in full (rest from reference TRBV7-8 and TRBJ1-5): GAGVSQSPRYKVAKRGQDVALRCDPISGHVSLFWYQQALGQGPEFLTYFQNEAQLDKSGLPSDRFFAERPEGSVSTLKIQRTQQEDSAVYLCASSSGGRQPQHFGDGTRLSIL.

The chain joins TRBV2 to TRBJ2-5; D possibly corresponds to TRBD2 (5 bases). Germline values: CDR1 SNHLY, CDR2 FYNNEI. The germline V and J ends were trimmed by 0 bases and 2 bases, with 19 bases remaining between them. The CDR3 is made up of 18 amino acids. DNA of the CDR3: TGTGCCAGCAGTGAAGCATATAGGCGCCCCGGGGATCAAGAGACCCAGTACTTC. Translating it yields CASSEAYRRPGDQETQYF.

This chain connects TRBV5-1 to TRBJ2-7, with no clear D. The germline CDR1 and CDR2 sequences are SGHRS and YFSETQ. The length of the CDR3 is 15 residues. V gave up 0 bases and J gave up 4 bases, with 14 bases separating them. CDR3 region: CASSLAAVGVYEQYF. The CDR3 DNA reads TGCGCCAGCAGCTTGGCCGCGGTGGGCGTTTACGAGCAGTACTTC.

The chain joins TRBV9 to TRBJ2-5; 8 bases match TRBD1. This CDR3 contains 15 residues. V shed 0 bases and J 0 bases; nucleotides not matched to a gene: 1. Germline V gene data show CDR1 as SGDLS and CDR2 as YYNGEE. CDR3: CASSVGTGYQETQYF. CDR3 nucleotide sequence: TGTGCCAGCAGCGTAGGGACAGGGTACCAAGAGACCCAGTACTTC.

V is TRBV5-5 and J is TRBJ1-1; D is unresolved. V was clipped by 5 bases and J by 1 base, with 3 bases between them. CDR3 length: 11 amino acids. Germline V gene sequence: CDR1 SGHKS, CDR2 YYEKEE (reference sequence). This CDR3 is CASRGNTEAFF. The DNA for the CDR3 is TGTGCCAGCAGGGGGAACACTGAAGCTTTCTTT. Together with reference TRBV5-5 and TRBJ1-1, the CDR3 gives the full variable domain: DAGVTQSPTHLIKTRGQQVTLRCSPISGHKSVSWYQQVLGQGPQFIFQYYEKEERGRGNFPDRFSARQFPNYSSELNVNALLLGDSALYLCASRGNTEAFFGQGTRLTVV.

The CDR3 loop reads CAWSVRMGGELFF. The CDR3 nucleotides read TGTGCCTGGAGTGTAAGAATGGGCGGGGAGCTGTTTTTT. The rearrangement links TRBV30 to TRBJ2-2, with unresolved D. V lost 0 bases and J lost 7, with 9 bases in between. Germline V lookup: CDR1 GTSNPN, CDR2 SVGIG (reference sequence). The length of the CDR3 is 13 residues.

V usage is TRBV6-1 and J usage is TRBJ2-1, with D possibly being TRBD2 (6 bases). V lost 0 bases, J lost 8 bases, and 11 bases lay in between. CDR3 length equals 14 residues. Germline V gene sequence: CDR1 MNHNS, CDR2 SASEGT. The CDR3 coding sequence is TGTGCCAGCAGTGAAGCGCGGAGGGTCCATGAGCAGTTCTTC. Translation: CASSEARRVHEQFF.